These T cell receptor beta chains were read from a single sample in a study of cytomegalovirus exposure and HLA in healthy donors. Assay: immunoSEQ multiplex PCR; the TCRdb copy retains only in-frame clones and omits some. The sample lists roughly 75,000 clones, approximately 94% occurring once. The sample comprised PBMCs. Source of these receptors: a young woman in good health and CMV-seropositive. Both conserved end residues are part of each CDR3.

v_gene	j_gene	CDR3aa
TRBV12-5	TRBJ2-3	CASGFGLAGEFTDTQYF
TRBV9	NA	CASSPRPSSYEQYF
TRBV5-1	TRBJ1-1	CASSLGALGGDTEAFF
TRBV27	TRBJ2-7	CASSLVAGNNPYEQYF
TRBV28	TRBJ1-1	CASSPIPDRELAEAFF
TRBV6-1	TRBJ2-2	CASSEAVLGRELFF
TRBV7-6	TRBJ1-2	CASSSLGRTGYGYTF
TRBV5-6	TRBJ2-1	CASSLAVRTSYNEQFF
TRBV7-2	TRBJ1-1	CASSLVYSGQVNTEAFF
TRBV5-6	TRBJ1-4	CASSFWTGSNEKLFF